This T cell receptor beta chain was retrieved from a study of blood T cells in healthy people across ages. Through a sample-barcoded 5' primer and a J-beta primer mix, a second PCR was run for roughly 6 to 11 cycles. A single record per CDR3 protein comes from TCRdb applying MiXCR to the 5' RACE reads. The table records roughly 680,000 distinct CDR3 sequences, approximately 52% of them present only once. The sequenced sample consisted of blood. The clonotype comes from a woman aged 80 or over in good health.

The CDR3 DNA is TGTGCCAGCAGTAATGCGGTCGGGGGGCAGCCCCAGCATTTT. Translated: CASSNAVGGQPQHF. This chain uses TRBV2 with TRBJ1-5; TRBD1 might be the D (5 bases). The CDR3 is 14 residues long. V was clipped by 5 bases and J by 7 bases, with 15 bases between them. Germline-derived CDR1 and CDR2 are SNHLY and FYNNEI.